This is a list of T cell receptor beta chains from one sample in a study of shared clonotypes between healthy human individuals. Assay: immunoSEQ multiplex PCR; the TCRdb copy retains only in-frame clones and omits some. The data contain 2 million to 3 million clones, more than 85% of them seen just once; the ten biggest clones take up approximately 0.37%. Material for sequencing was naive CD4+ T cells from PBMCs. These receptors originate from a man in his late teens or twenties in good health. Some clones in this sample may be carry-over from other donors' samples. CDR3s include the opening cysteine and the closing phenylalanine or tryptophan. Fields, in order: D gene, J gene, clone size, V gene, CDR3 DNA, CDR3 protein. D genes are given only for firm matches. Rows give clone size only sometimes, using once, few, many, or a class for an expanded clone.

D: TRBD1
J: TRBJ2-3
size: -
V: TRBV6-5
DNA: TGTGCCAGCAGTTACGGGACAGGGGGTACAGATACGCAGTATTTT
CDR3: CASSYGTGGTDTQYF

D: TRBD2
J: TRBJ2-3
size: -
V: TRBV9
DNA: TGTGCCGGAGCCCCTAGCGGGAGGGCGACAGATACGCAGTATTTT
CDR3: CAGAPSGRATDTQYF

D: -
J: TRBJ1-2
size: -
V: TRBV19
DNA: TGTGCCAGTAGTATACGGGGCGCTAACTATGGCTACACCTTC
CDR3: CASSIRGANYGYTF

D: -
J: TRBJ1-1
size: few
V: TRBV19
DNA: TGTGCCAGTAGAAATTTAAACCGCTGGACTGGGTTTGAAGCTTTCTTT
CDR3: CASRNLNRWTGFEAFF

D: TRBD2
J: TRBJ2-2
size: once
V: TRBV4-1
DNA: TGCGCCAGCAGCCAAGAGGGGGCGGGAGGGGGCACCGGGGAGCTGTTTTTT
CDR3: CASSQEGAGGGTGELFF

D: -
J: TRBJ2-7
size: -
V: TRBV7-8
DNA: TGTGCCAGCAGCTTGGGTACTAGGGGAGTGTACGAGCAGTACTTC
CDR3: CASSLGTRGVYEQYF

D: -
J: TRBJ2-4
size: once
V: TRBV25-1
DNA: TGTGCCAGCAGTGTATTAGGAATGAACATTCAGTACTTC
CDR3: CASSVLGMNIQYF

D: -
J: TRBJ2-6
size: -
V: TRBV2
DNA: TGTGCCAGCAGTGAAGCGCATCGGGGGGCCAACGTCCTGACTTTC
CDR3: CASSEAHRGANVLTF

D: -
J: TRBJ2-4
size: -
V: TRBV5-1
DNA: TGCGCCAGCAGTTACGGACAGGCCAAAAACATTCAGTACTTC
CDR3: CASSYGQAKNIQYF

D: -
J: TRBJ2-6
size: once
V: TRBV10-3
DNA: TGTGCCATCAGTGGGGGCAGGGCTGGGGCCAACGTCCTGACTTTC
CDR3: CAISGGRAGANVLTF

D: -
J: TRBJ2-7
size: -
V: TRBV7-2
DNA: TGTGCCAGCAGCCCCGGGGGTACGCACGAGCAGTACTTC
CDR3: CASSPGGTHEQYF

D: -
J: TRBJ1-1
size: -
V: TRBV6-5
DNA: TGTGCCAGCACGGGTGGGACTGAAGCTTTCTTT
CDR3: CASTGGTEAFF

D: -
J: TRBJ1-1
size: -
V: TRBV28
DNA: TGTGCCAGCAGTTTACTGTATCTTGGGGGCAAAGCTTTCTTT
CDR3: CASSLLYLGGKAFF

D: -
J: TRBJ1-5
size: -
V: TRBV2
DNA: TGTGCCAGCAGCGGGCCGGGTCTGGGCAATCAGCCCCAGCATTTT
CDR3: CASSGPGLGNQPQHF

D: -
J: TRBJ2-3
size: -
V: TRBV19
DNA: TGTGCCAGTAGTACGGCAGATACGCAGTATTTT
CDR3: CASSTADTQYF

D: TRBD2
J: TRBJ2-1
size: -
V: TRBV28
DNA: TGTGCCAGCAGTATAGCGGGAGGGTTCTACAATGAGCAGTTCTTC
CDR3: CASSIAGGFYNEQFF

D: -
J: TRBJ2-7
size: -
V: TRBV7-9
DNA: TGTGCCAGCAGCTTAGGACAGCCAACCTACTACGAGCAGTACTTC
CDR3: CASSLGQPTYYEQYF

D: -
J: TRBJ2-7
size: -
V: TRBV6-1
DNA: TGTGCCAGCAGTGGGGTTTATACAGGGTCCGAGCAGTACTTC
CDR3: CASSGVYTGSEQYF

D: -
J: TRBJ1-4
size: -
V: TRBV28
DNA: TGTGCCAGCAGTCAGGAATGGGATAGGGATAGTCTGGGTAATGAAAAACTGTTTTTT
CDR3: CASSQEWDRDSLGNEKLFF

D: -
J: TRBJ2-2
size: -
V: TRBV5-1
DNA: TGCGCCAGCAATCGACAGCCTCCGAACACCGGGGAGCTGTTTTTT
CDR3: CASNRQPPNTGELFF

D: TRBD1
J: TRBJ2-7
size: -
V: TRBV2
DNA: TGTGCCAGCAGTGGACAGGGGGTTGGCTACGAGCAGTACTTC
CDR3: CASSGQGVGYEQYF

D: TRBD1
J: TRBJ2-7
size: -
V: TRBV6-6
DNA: TGTGCCAGCAGTTACGGGACAGGAAACTACGAGCAGTACTTC
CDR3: CASSYGTGNYEQYF

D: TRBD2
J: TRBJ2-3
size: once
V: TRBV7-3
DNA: TGTGCCAGCAGCTTGGGTACTAGCGGGAAAGAGGGGGATACGCAGTATTTT
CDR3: CASSLGTSGKEGDTQYF

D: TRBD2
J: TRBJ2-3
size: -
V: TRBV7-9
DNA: TGTGCCAGCAGCTACCGGACTAGCGGGAATACAGATACGCAGTATTTT
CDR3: CASSYRTSGNTDTQYF

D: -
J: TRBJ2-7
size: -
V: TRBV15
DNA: TGTGCCACCAGCAGGCAGGGTCCCTACGAGCAGTACTTC
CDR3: CATSRQGPYEQYF

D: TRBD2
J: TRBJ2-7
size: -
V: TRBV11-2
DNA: TGTGCCAGCAGCTCCACCGCCCTAGCGGTGATCTACGAGCAGTACTTC
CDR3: CASSSTALAVIYEQYF

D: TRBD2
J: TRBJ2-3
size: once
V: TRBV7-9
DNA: TGTGCCAGCATCCCCGGGCGGGAGGGACGCACAGATACGCAGTATTTT
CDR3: CASIPGREGRTDTQYF

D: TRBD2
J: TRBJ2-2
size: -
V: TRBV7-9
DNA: TGTGCCAGCAGGCCACCGGGACTAGCGGGCCTGAACACCGGGGAGCTGTTTTTT
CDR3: CASRPPGLAGLNTGELFF

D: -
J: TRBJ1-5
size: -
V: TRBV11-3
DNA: TGTGCCAGCAGCCCACCCGGCCCGGGGGGAAGAAGCAATCAGCCCCAGCATTTT
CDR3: CASSPPGPGGRSNQPQHF